This TCR beta chain was profiled in a study of blood T cell repertoires in COVID-19. Germline CDR1 is LNHDA and CDR2 is SQIVND (reference sequence). V was shortened by 4 bases and J by 4 bases, with 20 bases between the two germline ends. The CDR3 is made up of 17 amino acids. The protocol was immunoSEQ multiplex PCR, while the TCRdb copy is restricted to in-frame clones and leaves out a portion. The table lists over 200,000 clones, approximately 89% of them singletons. Source material: PBMCs or T cells enriched from blood (not recorded which). This clonotype was obtained from a woman aged 40 to 50 with acute COVID-19. The chain is built from TRBV19 and TRBJ1-3; D ambiguous. The chain's CDR3 is CASSKLMADNRGNTIYF. For the CDR3, the DNA is TGTGCCAGTAGTAAGTTGATGGCCGACAATAGAGGAAACACCATATATTTT.